This T cell receptor beta chain was captured in a study of radiation and T cells in renal cell carcinoma (dated by TCRdb to the early 2020s). With regard to the full study: In total, some 50 samples underwent TCR beta sequencing: 25 or so tumors plus 27 peripheral blood samples. Across all 55 or so samples, 4,000,000 or so unique CDR3 nucleotide sequences, encoding 2,658,974 unique CDR3 amino acid sequences, were identified.

Details on this clone: Its antigen specificity is not known. Per-nucleotide qualities are absent, and no much larger clonotype sits a single base away.

The intended sense of this specimen's time point label: tumor resected at nephrectomy. Per the publication, the treatment or condition label means: treatment-naive control, cytoreductive nephrectomy. Control tumors were obtained from treatment-naive renal cell carcinoma patients in whom cytoreductive nephrectomy was performed without prior radiation. Renal cell carcinoma with clear cell pathology was present in all patients. The control tumors used for TCR sequencing were from a handful of females and over nine males, were resected between about 2010 and 2015, and had a median patient age of roughly 59 years (range about 40 to 85). Tumors were mechanically dissociated, digested with collagenase/hyaluronidase at 37 °C, processed in gentleMACS C tubes, and stored in liquid nitrogen. The QIAamp DNA Blood Mini Kit (Qiagen) was used to prepare genomic DNA for TCR sequencing. Only samples passing all quality control checks were included in the analyses.

General conclusions and limits of the study: Intratumoral heterogeneity went uncaptured because the only tumor material available was small regions of about 1 g. TCR clonality was higher in irradiated tumors than in controls, as the top 100 clonotypes made up an average of approximately 54% of the repertoire in irradiated tumors compared with around 40% in nephrectomy-only tumors. With a single-armed trial design, the study had no way to address how radiation dose or scheduling affects the TCR repertoire. Compared with control tumors, irradiated tumors had a greater number of dominant CDR3 motifs, and those motifs took up a bigger portion of the repertoire.

The immunoSEQ kit was used, according to the manufacturer's recommendations, to generate TCR beta libraries from genomic DNA. For library preparation, a first multiplex PCR was performed with proprietary primers, followed by a second PCR in which unique barcodes were added, and bead cleanups were performed after each round. Each sample batch included a kit-provided positive control reaction and a negative control reaction. The final libraries were assessed on an Agilent 4200 TapeStation D1000 ScreenTape, pooled by volume, and quantified by qPCR. Sequencing was performed on an Illumina NextSeq500 with a MidOutput 150-cycle cartridge, and 156 Read1 and 15 Index1 cycles were run with kit custom primers. The pooled library was loaded at approximately 1 pM with an approximately 21% PhiX control spike-in. In the authors' own workflow: Vendor-processed data were analyzed in R, and a clonotype was defined as all T cells sharing the same CDR3 nucleotide sequence. In the clone abundance analyses, frequencies in each sample were normalized to that sample's 10,000 most abundant clones. Public T cell clones, which averaged fewer than five per sample, were excluded before analysis. ImmunoMap was used for dominant motif analysis with the PAM10 matrix, a gap penalty of 30, and a homology threshold of 0.3, and any motif reaching a cumulative frequency of at least 0.01 was considered dominant. Imported from immuneACCESS, the table was reduced by TCRdb to in-frame sequences with V and J called. These copies leave out some clones; in studies compared against another copy, an unresolved V gene accounts for under half, and the cause of the remainder is not known. That table furnishes V, J and clone size, whereas the DNA furnished D and trimming. Recorded for this sample are about 10,000 clones; 50% to 65% of them occurred a single time. The ten largest clonotypes hold 9.7% of the sample.

Trimming costs V 3 bases and J 4 bases, and their ends lie 18 bases apart. Measured from the cysteine to the phenylalanine, the CDR3 is 16 residues long. Here the CDR3 DNA is all that survives: 48 bases in frame from base 1. From a lookup of the germline V gene, CDR1 and CDR2 are MNHNS and SASEGT. The sequence joins TRBV6-1 to TRBJ1-2; TRBD1 could be the D gene, as 5 bases match. Sequencing used tumor tissue, obtained from a patient whose treatment was nephrectomy without radiotherapy. The receptor was derived from a man aged 40-55 years with renal cell carcinoma. At the DNA level, the sequence is TGTGCCAGCAGTGAGTCGTTCGGAGGGGACGTCTATGGCTACACCTTC. The resulting protein is CASSESFGGDVYGYTF.